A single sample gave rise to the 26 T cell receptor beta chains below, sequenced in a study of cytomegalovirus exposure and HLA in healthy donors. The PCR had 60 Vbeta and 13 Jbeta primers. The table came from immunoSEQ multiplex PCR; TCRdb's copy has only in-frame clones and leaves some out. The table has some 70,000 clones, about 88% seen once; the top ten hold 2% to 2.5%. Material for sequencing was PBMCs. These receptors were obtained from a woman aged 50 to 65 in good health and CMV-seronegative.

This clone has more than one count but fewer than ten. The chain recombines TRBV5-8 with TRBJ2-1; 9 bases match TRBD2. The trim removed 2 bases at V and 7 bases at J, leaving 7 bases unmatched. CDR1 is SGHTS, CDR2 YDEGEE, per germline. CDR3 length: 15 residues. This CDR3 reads CASSFMASGMNEQFF. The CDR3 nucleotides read TGTGCCAGCAGCTTTATGGCTAGCGGGATGAATGAGCAGTTCTTC.

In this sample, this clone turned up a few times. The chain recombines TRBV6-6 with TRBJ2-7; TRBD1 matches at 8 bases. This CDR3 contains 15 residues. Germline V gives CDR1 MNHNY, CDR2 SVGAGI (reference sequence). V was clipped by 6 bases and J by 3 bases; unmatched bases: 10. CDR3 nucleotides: TGTGCCAGCAGGTATCAGGACAGGGAACTCTACGAGCAGTACTTC. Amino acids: CASRYQDRELYEQYF.

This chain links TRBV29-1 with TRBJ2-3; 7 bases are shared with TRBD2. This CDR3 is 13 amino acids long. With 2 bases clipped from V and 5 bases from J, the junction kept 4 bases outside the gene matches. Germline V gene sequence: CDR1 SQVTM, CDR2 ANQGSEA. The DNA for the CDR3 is TGCAGCGTTGAACGGGGGGTGAAAGATACGCAGTATTTT. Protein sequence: CSVERGVKDTQYF.

The DNA for the CDR3 is TGTGCCAGCAGTTACTCGGACTTGGGACAAGAGACCCAGTACTTC. This gives the protein CASSYSDLGQETQYF. This chain links TRBV6-5 with TRBJ2-5, with D perhaps matching TRBD2 (5 bases). The germline V gene encodes CDR1 MNHEY and CDR2 SVGAGI. The CDR3 is 15 residues long. V dropped 0 bases and J dropped 2 bases, with 10 bases sitting between them.

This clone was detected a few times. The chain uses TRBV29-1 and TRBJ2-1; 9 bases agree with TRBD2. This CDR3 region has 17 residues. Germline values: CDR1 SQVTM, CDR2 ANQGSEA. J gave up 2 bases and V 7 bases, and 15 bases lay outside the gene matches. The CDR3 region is CSADNVGAGGTYNEQFF. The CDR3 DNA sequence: TGCAGCGCCGACAACGTGGGAGCGGGAGGTACCTACAATGAGCAGTTCTTC.

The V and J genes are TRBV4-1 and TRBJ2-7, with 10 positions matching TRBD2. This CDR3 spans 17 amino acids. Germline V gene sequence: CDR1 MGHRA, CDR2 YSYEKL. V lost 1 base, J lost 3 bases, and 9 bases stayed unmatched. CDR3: CASSQAPSGRLVYEQYF. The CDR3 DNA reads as TGCGCCAGCAGCCAAGCTCCTAGCGGGAGATTGGTCTACGAGCAGTACTTC.

The CDR3 reads CASSLRPPGTEAFF. Here the CDR3 DNA reads TGTGCCAGCAGCTTGAGGCCCCCGGGCACTGAAGCTTTCTTT. The chain joins TRBV5-6 to TRBJ1-1; D is uncertain. Deletions cut 1 base from V and 4 bases from J, with 11 bases between. This CDR3 spans 14 amino acids. The germline V gene has CDR1 SGHDT and CDR2 YYEEEE.

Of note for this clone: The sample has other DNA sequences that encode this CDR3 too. This CDR3 is CATSKEAGGTDTQYF. In DNA form, the CDR3 reads TGTGCCACCAGCAAGGAGGCGGGAGGCACAGATACGCAGTATTTT. The chain joins TRBV15 to TRBJ2-3; 7 positions match TRBD2. V shed 4 bases and J 1 base; nucleotides not matched to a gene: 5. Germline assignment: CDR1 LNHNV and CDR2 YYDKDF (reference sequence). The CDR3 has 15 residues.

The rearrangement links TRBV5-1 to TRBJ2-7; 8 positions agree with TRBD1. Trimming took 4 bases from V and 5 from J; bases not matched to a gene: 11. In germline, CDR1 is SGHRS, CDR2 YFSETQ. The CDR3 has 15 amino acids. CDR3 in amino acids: CASSLGTGGLDEQYF. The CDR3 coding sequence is TGCGCCAGCAGCCTCGGGACAGGAGGTCTCGACGAGCAGTACTTC.

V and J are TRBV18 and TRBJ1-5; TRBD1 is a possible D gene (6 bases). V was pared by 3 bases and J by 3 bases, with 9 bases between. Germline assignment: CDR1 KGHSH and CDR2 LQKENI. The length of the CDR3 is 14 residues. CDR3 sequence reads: CASSPGQINQPQHF. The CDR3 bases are TGTGCCAGCTCACCTGGACAGATCAATCAGCCCCAGCATTTT.

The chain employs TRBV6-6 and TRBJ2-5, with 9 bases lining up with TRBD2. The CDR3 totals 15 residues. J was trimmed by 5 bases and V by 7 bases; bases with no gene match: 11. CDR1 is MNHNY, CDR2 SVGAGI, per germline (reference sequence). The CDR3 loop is CASTFRLAASETQYF. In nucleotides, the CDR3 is TGTGCCAGCACTTTTCGACTAGCGGCTTCTGAGACCCAGTACTTC.

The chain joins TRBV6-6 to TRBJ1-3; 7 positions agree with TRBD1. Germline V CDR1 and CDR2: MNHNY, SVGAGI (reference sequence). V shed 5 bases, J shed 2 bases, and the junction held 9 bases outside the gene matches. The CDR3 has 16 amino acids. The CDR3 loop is CASSNIQGKAGNTIYF. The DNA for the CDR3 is TGTGCCAGCAGTAATATACAGGGGAAAGCTGGAAACACCATATATTTT.

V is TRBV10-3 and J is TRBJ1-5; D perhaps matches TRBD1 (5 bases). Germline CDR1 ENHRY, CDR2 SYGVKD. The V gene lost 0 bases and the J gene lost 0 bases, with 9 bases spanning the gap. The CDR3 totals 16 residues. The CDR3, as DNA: TGTGCCATCAGTGAGTCGGGGGGTTATAGCAATCAGCCCCAGCATTTT. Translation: CAISESGGYSNQPQHF.

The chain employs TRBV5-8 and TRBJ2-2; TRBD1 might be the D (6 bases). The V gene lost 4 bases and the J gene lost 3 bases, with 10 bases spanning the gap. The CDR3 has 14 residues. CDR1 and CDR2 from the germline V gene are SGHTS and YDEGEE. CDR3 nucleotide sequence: TGTGCCAGCAGCGCCGGACAGTACACCGGGGAGCTGTTTTTT. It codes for CASSAGQYTGELFF.

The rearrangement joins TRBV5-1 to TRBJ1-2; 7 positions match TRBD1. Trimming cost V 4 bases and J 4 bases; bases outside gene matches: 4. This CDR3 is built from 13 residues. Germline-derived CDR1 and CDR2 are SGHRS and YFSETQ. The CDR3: CASSPWDSYGYTF. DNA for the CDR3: TGCGCCAGCAGCCCATGGGACAGCTATGGCTACACCTTC.

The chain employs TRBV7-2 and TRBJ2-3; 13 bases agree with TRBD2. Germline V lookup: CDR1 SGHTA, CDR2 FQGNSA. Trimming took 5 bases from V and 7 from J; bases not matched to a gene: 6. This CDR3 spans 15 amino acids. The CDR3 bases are TGTGCCAGCAGCCCCAGGGGACTAGCGGGGAATACGCAGTATTTT. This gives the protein CASSPRGLAGNTQYF.

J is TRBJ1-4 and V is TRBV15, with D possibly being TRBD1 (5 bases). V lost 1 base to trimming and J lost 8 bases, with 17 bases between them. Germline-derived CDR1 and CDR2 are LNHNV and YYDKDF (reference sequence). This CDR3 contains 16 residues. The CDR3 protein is CATSRAISQGFEKLFF. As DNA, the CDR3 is TGTGCCACCAGCAGAGCAATTTCGCAGGGTTTCGAAAAACTGTTTTTT.

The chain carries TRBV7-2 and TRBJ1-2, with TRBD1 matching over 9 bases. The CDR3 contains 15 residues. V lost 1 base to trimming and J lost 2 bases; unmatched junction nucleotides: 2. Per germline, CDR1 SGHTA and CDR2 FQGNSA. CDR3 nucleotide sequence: TGTGCCAGCAGCTTAGATACAGGGGGCAACTATGGCTACACCTTC. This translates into CASSLDTGGNYGYTF.

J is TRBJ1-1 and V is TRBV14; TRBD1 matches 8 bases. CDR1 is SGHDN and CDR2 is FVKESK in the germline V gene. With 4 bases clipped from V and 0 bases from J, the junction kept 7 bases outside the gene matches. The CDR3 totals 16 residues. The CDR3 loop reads CASSPHPGGMNTEAFF. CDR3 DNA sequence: TGTGCCAGCAGCCCCCACCCAGGGGGCATGAACACTGAAGCTTTCTTT.

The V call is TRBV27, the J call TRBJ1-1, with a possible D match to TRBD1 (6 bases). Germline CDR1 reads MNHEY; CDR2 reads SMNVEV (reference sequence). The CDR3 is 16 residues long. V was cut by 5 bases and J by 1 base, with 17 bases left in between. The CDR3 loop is CASSPKDRLQNTEAFF. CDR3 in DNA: TGTGCCAGCAGTCCCAAGGACAGACTCCAGAACACTGAAGCTTTCTTT.

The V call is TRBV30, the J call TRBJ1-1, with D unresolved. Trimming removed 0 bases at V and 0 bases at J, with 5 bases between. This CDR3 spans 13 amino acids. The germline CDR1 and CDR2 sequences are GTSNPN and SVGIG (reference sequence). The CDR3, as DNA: TGTGCCTGGAGTGTATATGTGAACACTGAAGCTTTCTTT. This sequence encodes CAWSVYVNTEAFF.

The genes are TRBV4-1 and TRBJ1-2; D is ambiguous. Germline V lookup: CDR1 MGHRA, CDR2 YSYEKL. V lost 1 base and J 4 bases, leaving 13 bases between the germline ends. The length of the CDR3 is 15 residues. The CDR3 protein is CASSQGEEGLYGYTF. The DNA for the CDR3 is TGCGCCAGCAGCCAAGGTGAGGAGGGTCTCTATGGCTACACCTTC.

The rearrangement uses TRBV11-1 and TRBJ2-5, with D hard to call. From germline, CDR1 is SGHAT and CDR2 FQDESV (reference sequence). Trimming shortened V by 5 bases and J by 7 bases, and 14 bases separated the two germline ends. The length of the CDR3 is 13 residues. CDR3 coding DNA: TGTGCCAGCAGCCTGGCTAGATCCGGGACCCAGTACTTC. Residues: CASSLARSGTQYF.

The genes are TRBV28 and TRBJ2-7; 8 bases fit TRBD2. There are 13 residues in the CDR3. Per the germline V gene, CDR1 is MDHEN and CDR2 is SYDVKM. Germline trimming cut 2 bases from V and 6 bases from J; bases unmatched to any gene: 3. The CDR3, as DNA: TGTGCCAGCAGTTTAGGGCTAGCGGGCGAGCAGTACTTC. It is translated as CASSLGLAGEQYF.

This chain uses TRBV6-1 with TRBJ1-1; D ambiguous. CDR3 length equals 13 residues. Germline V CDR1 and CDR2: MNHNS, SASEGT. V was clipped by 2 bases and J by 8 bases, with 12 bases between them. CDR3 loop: CASSELGPSEAFF. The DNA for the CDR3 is TGTGCCAGCAGTGAACTTGGCCCCTCAGAAGCTTTCTTT.

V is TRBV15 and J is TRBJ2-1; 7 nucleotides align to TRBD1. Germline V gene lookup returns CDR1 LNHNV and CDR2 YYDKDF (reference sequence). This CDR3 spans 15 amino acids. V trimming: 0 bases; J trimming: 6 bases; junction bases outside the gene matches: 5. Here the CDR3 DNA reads TGTGCCACCAGCAGAGATGGGGCAGGGGGCAATGAGCAGTTCTTC. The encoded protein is CATSRDGAGGNEQFF.